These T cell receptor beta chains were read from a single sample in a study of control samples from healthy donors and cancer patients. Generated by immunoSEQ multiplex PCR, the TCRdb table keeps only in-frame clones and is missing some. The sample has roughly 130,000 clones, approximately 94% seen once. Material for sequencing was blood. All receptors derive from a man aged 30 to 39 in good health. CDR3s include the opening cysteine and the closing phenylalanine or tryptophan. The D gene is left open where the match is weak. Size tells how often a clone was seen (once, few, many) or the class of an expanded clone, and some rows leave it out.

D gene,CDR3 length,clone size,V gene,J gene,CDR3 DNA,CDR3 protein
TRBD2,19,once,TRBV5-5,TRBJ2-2,TGTGCCAGCACCTCCATAGGACTAGCGGGGCTGGGGAGCTCCGGGGAGCTGTTTTTT,CASTSIGLAGLGSSGELFF
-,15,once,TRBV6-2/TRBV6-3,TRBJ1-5,TGTGCCAGCAGCTTAGCGATCTATAGCAATCAGCCCCAGCATTTT,CASSLAIYSNQPQHF
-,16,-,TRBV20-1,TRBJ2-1,TGCAGTGCTAGTGATTTTAGACTGAGCTCCTGCAATGAGCAGTTCTTC,CSASDFRLSSCNEQFF
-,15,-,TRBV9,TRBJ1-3,TGTGCCAGCAGCGAGCGTAATGGGGCTGGAAACACCATATATTTT,CASSERNGAGNTIYF
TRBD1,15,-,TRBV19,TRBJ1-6,TGTGCCAGTAGTACCTCGGACAGGCACAATTCACCCCTCCACTTT,CASSTSDRHNSPLHF
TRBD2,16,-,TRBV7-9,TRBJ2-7,TGTGCCAGCAGCCCCCGCGGGGGGGGTTGGGCCTACGAGCAGTACTTC,CASSPRGGGWAYEQYF
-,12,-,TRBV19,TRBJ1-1,TGTGCCACCCGGGGGTTCTGGACTGAAGCTTTCTTT,CATRGFWTEAFF
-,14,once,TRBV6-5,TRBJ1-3,TGTGCCAGCAGCCTACATCGTGCTGGAAACACCATATATTTT,CASSLHRAGNTIYF
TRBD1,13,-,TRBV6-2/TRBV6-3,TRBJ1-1,TGTGCCAGCAGTTTCTGGACAGGGGCTGAAGCTTTCTTT,CASSFWTGAEAFF
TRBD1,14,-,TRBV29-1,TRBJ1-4,TGCAGCGTTGATGGGGGACAGGGCCTCGAAAAACTGTTTTTT,CSVDGGQGLEKLFF
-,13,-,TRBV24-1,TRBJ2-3,TGTGCCACCAGTGTTGGGAGCACAGATACGCAGTATTTT,CATSVGSTDTQYF
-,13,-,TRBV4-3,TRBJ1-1,TGCGCCAGCAGCCGGGGCCGGGTGACTGAAGCTTTCTTT,CASSRGRVTEAFF
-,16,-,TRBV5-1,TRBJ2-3,TGCGCCAGCAGCTTGGTGGCTAGCCGGAGCACAGATACGCAGTATTTT,CASSLVASRSTDTQYF
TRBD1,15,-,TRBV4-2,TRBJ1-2,TGTGCCAGCAGCCAAGAGGGACAGACCAGCTATGGCTACACCTTC,CASSQEGQTSYGYTF
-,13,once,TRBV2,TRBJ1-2,TGTGCCAGCAGTGGTGGGGAAATGGGGGGCTACACCTTC,CASSGGEMGGYTF
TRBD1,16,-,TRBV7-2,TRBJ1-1,TGTGCCAGCAGCTGGCCAGAGACAGGGCGAGGCACTGAAGCTTTCTTT,CASSWPETGRGTEAFF
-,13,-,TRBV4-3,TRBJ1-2,TGCGCCAGCAGCCCCGGCAGGGCGGCTGGCTACACCTTC,CASSPGRAAGYTF
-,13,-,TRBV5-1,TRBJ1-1,TGCGCCAGCACGCTGGGCGAGGCCACTGAAGCTTTCTTT,CASTLGEATEAFF
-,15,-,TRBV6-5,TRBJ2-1,TGTGCCAGCACTACGGAGGGTTTACCCTACAATGAGCAGTTCTTC,CASTTEGLPYNEQFF
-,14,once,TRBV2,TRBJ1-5,TGTGCCAGCAGGCAGAGCTATAGCAATCAGCCCCAGCATTTT,CASRQSYSNQPQHF
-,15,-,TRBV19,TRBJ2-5,TGTGCCAGTAGTCTGTCATACAGGGACCAAGAGACCCAGTACTTC,CASSLSYRDQETQYF
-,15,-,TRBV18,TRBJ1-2,TGTGCCAGCTCACCACTCGCAGAAGCTAACTATGGCTACACCTTC,CASSPLAEANYGYTF
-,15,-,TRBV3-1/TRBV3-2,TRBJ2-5,TGTGCCAGCAGGCATAGAACAGCGGTGGTCGAGACCCAGTACTTC,CASRHRTAVVETQYF
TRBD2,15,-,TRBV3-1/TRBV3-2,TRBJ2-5,TGTGCCAGCAGCCAAATTAGCGGGGGCCAAGAGACCCAGTACTTC,CASSQISGGQETQYF
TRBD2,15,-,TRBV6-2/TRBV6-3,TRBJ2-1,TGTGCCAGCAGTTCGCGGGGGGCCGCCTACAATGAGCAGTTCTTC,CASSSRGAAYNEQFF
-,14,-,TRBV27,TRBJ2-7,TGTGCCAGCAGTTTACACGGGAGCTCCTACGAGCAGTACTTC,CASSLHGSSYEQYF
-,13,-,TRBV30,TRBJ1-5,TGTGCCTGGAGTGTCGCTGGGATCAGCTCCCAGCATTTT,CAWSVAGISSQHF
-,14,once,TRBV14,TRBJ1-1,TGTGCCAGCAGCCAACCAGGGATGAACACTGAAGCTTTCTTT,CASSQPGMNTEAFF
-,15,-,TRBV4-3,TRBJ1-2,TGCGCCAGCAGCCAAGATCTTGGGGAAAGGAACCGCCGGACCTTC,CASSQDLGERNRRTF
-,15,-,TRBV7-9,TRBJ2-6,TGTGCCAGCAGCTTTAGGGGCTCTGGGGCCAACGTCCTGACTTTC,CASSFRGSGANVLTF